The entry below gives a single TCR beta chain sequence along with its context. The sample is drawn from a study of blood T cell repertoires in COVID-19. V lost 4 bases to trimming and J lost 2 bases; unmatched junction nucleotides: 2. The germline gives CDR1 SGHTA, CDR2 FQGNSA. The CDR3 runs 15 residues. Authors' analysis steps: By means of reference gene primer amplification, nucleated cell counts were estimated. Clones were sequenced by immunoSEQ multiplex PCR, and TCRdb holds only the in-frame ones, with some missing. The V and J calls and clone size were taken over from that table, and D and trimming were inferred from the DNA. The sample holds 180,000 or so clones; roughly 80% are singletons and the top ten take about 10%.

The TCR sequence derives from a man aged 50 or older who had recovered from COVID-19. J is TRBJ2-1 and V is TRBV7-2; 10 bases align to TRBD2. Sequencing used PBMCs or T cells enriched from blood (not recorded which). CDR3 amino acids: CASSSTSGAYNEQFF. In nucleotides, the CDR3 is TGTGCCAGCAGCTCAACTAGCGGGGCCTACAATGAGCAGTTCTTC.